This T cell receptor (beta chain) was obtained from a study of spatial heterogeneity in lung cancer (dated by TCRdb to between 2019 and 2020). A note on the overall study: Donors were over 60 patients with early-stage, untreated non-small cell lung cancer from the lung TRACERx cohort. Follow-up PBMC samples were sequenced whenever available, with a median time to follow-up of approximately 23 months after resection. More beta-chain than alpha-chain transcripts were consistently detected, likely reflecting higher beta-chain transcript abundance. In the raw uncorrected reads, each unique combination of TCR and UMI appeared more than ten times on average. In non-small cell lung cancer, the study quantitatively compared TCR alpha and beta repertoires across several tumor regions, matched nontumor lung, and blood. The study linked features of the TCR repertoire to counts of nonsynonymous mutations, which were determined by whole-exome sequencing of tumor tissue. At surgery, both alpha and beta chains were TCR-sequenced in fewer than 250 tumor regions, roughly 64 matched nontumor lung samples and some 60 PBMC samples. Paper-wide results and their limitations: Additional single-cell paired TCR alpha and beta sequencing was considered necessary to confirm, at a functional level, the hypothesis that regional TCRs recognize regional mutations. Ubiquitous expanded tumor TCRs showed up in blood more often at tumor resection than at routine follow-up. Comparisons of baseline and follow-up blood repertoires included only 14 to 15 patients.

The time point label of this sample denotes: blood at routine non-recurrence follow-up after resection. Whole RNA extracted from tumor and nontumor lung tissue, or from cryopreserved PBMC samples, was used for TCR sequencing without cell sorting. Only patients for whom sufficient RNA was available from at least two tumor regions were selected for TCR sequencing. To note about this clonotype: The antigen it recognizes is unknown. Base-call qualities are not available, and no considerably larger clone is one nucleotide away.

The CDR3 goes from the cysteine to the phenylalanine over 14 residues. Only the CDR3 region is kept as DNA, spanning 42 bases read in frame from base 1. CDR1 and CDR2, looked up from the germline V gene, are SQVTM and ANQGSEA. V sheds 1 base and J sheds 3 bases, leaving 7 bases between their ends. The library was produced with 5' RACE. The reads were generated on a NextSeq 500. In the TCR library protocol, a unique molecular identifier was attached to each TCR cDNA molecule so that PCR and sequencing errors could be corrected. Under the source paper's analysis protocol: TCR identification, UMI-based error correction and CDR3 extraction were performed with Decombinator tools. Expanded TCRs were defined as those above a frequency of 2 per 1,000, corresponding to the top 1% of the tumor frequency distribution. Each repertoire was subsampled 100 times to 5,000 TCRs, after which Renyi diversity was computed with the R vegan package. CDR3 similarity networks were constructed using string-kernel similarity of amino acid triplets, with links drawn between CDR3s whose pairwise similarity was above 0.82. TCRdb redid the processing of the public reads, applying fastp at Q25 and MiXCR, and retained in-frame beta chains. Duplicate CDR3 protein sequences are folded into a single record with the most common DNA and genes. These V and J calls originate from TCRdb's pipeline instead of the authors' own analysis. In this sample the table shows some 110,000 distinct CDR3 sequences, more than 10% of which occur a single time. The ten largest clones represent roughly 17% of the sample.

This specimen was PBMCs, taken at follow-up. The chain uses TRBV29-1 and TRBJ1-6; the D region possibly corresponds to TRBD1 (6 bases align). This clonotype was sampled from a male donor with early-stage non-small cell lung cancer. CDR3 sequence: CSVEGGLYNSPLHF. The DNA sequence is given as TGCAGCGTTGAAGGGGGGCTCTATAATTCACCCCTCCACTTT.